A selection of T cell receptor beta chains follows, all from one sample in a study of breast tumors, draining lymph nodes, adjacent tissues. MiXCR was run by TCRdb on the multiplex PCR reads, yielding one entry per CDR3 protein. This table holds around 130,000 distinct CDR3 sequences, just under 20% found once. Specimen: axillary lymph node tissue. The source of these receptors is a female donor with breast cancer. Some clones in this sample may be carry-over from other donors' samples. CDR3s include the opening cysteine and the closing phenylalanine or tryptophan. The D gene is left open where the match is weak. Not every row has a clone size; where given, it reads once, few, many or a size class.

v_call: TRBV6-1
clone_size: many
d_call: NA
j_call: TRBJ1-3
cdr3_aa: CATAGTSGNTIYF
cdr3_nt: TGTGCCACCGCAGGAACCTCTGGAAACACCATATATTTT

v_call: TRBV6-2/TRBV6-3
clone_size: many
d_call: NA
j_call: TRBJ1-6
cdr3_aa: CASQRADTTTLHF
cdr3_nt: TGTGCCTCCCAGCGGGCAGACACTACGACCCTCCACTTT

v_call: TRBV7-9
clone_size: many
d_call: NA
j_call: TRBJ2-3
cdr3_aa: CASSLVDRTDTQYF
cdr3_nt: TGTGCCAGCAGCTTAGTGGACCGCACAGATACGCAGTATTTT

v_call: TRBV11-2
clone_size: few
d_call: TRBD2
j_call: TRBJ2-1
cdr3_aa: CASSLDLSSGGANEQFF
cdr3_nt: TGTGCCAGCAGCTTAGATTTGTCCAGCGGGGGGGCGAATGAGCAGTTCTTC

v_call: TRBV20-1
clone_size: few
d_call: NA
j_call: TRBJ2-5
cdr3_aa: CSASLTWGTQYF
cdr3_nt: TGCAGTGCTTCCCTTACGTGGGGGACCCAGTACTTC

v_call: TRBV5-1
clone_size: NA
d_call: NA
j_call: TRBJ2-7
cdr3_aa: CAGSLVGGVSGEQYF
cdr3_nt: TGCGCCGGCAGCTTGGTGGGAGGAGTATCGGGAGAGCAGTACTTC

v_call: TRBV3-1
clone_size: many
d_call: TRBD1
j_call: TRBJ1-2
cdr3_aa: CASIPRITGGYGYTF
cdr3_nt: TGTGCCAGCATACCAAGAATTACAGGGGGCTATGGCTACACCTTC

v_call: TRBV6-1
clone_size: many
d_call: NA
j_call: TRBJ1-6
cdr3_aa: CASSEWTSLDSPLHF
cdr3_nt: TGTGCCAGCAGTGAATGGACTTCGCTGGATTCACCCCTCCACTTT

v_call: TRBV20-1
clone_size: many
d_call: NA
j_call: TRBJ1-2
cdr3_aa: CSARDPRALLYGYTF
cdr3_nt: TGCAGTGCTAGAGATCCCAGGGCCCTGCTCTATGGCTACACCTTC

v_call: TRBV30
clone_size: many
d_call: TRBD2
j_call: TRBJ2-1
cdr3_aa: CAWSVHRGGEQFF
cdr3_nt: TGTGCCTGGAGTGTCCACCGGGGGGGAGAGCAGTTCTTC

v_call: TRBV7-8
clone_size: many
d_call: NA
j_call: TRBJ2-5
cdr3_aa: CASSFDRKETQYF
cdr3_nt: TGTGCCAGCAGCTTCGACAGAAAAGAGACCCAGTACTTC

v_call: TRBV7-2
clone_size: NA
d_call: TRBD1
j_call: TRBJ1-2
cdr3_aa: CASSFFRDSYGYTF
cdr3_nt: TGTGCCAGCAGCTTCTTCCGGGACAGCTATGGCTACACCTTC

v_call: TRBV4-1
clone_size: few
d_call: NA
j_call: TRBJ2-4
cdr3_aa: CASSQGTTGSTKNIQYF
cdr3_nt: TGCGCCAGCAGCCAAGGAACCACAGGGTCCACCAAAAACATTCAGTACTTC

v_call: TRBV4-1
clone_size: many
d_call: NA
j_call: TRBJ1-2
cdr3_aa: CASSQGGAGAYGYTF
cdr3_nt: TGCGCCAGCAGCCAAGGAGGGGCAGGGGCTTATGGCTACACCTTC

v_call: TRBV20-1
clone_size: many
d_call: NA
j_call: TRBJ2-1
cdr3_aa: CSALAITNYNEQFF
cdr3_nt: TGCAGTGCCTTAGCCATAACGAATTACAATGAGCAGTTCTTC